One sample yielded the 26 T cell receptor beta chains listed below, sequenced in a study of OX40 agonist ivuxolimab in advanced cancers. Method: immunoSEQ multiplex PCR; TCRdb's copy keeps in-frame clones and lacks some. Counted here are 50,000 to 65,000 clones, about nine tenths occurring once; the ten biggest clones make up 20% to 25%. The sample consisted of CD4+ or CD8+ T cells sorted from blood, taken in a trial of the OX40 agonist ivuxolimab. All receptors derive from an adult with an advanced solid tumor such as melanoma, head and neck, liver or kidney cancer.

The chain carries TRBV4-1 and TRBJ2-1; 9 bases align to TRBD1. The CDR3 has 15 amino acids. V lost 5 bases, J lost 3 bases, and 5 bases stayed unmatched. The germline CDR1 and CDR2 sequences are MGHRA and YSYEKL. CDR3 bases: TGCGCCAGCAGCACCGACAGGGGGATCTACAATGAGCAGTTCTTC. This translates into CASSTDRGIYNEQFF.

The CDR3: CAWSHLGAGEQFF. The CDR3, as DNA: TGTGCCTGGAGTCACCTTGGGGCTGGTGAGCAGTTCTTC. This chain connects TRBV30 to TRBJ2-1, with D perhaps matching TRBD1 (5 bases). V shed 2 bases and J shed 9 bases, with 14 bases lying between them. This CDR3 contains 13 residues. Germline CDR1 reads GTSNPN; CDR2 reads SVGIG (reference sequence).

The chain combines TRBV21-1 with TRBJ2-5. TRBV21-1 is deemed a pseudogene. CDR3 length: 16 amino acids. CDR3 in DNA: TGTGCCAGCAGCAAACGCCGTCGGGCAGTCGAAGAGACCCAGTACTTC. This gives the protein CASSKRRRAVEETQYF.

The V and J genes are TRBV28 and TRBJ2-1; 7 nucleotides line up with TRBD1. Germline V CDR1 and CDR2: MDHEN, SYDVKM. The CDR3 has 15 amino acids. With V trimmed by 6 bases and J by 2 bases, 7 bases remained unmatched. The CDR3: CASSYRGVTYNEQFF. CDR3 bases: TGTGCCAGCAGCTACAGGGGAGTGACCTACAATGAGCAGTTCTTC.

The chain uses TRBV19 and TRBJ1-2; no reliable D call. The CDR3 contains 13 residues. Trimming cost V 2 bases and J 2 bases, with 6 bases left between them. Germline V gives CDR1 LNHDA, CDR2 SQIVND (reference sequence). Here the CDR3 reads CASSISGNYGYTF. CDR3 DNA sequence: TGTGCCAGTAGTATATCGGGGAACTATGGCTACACCTTC.

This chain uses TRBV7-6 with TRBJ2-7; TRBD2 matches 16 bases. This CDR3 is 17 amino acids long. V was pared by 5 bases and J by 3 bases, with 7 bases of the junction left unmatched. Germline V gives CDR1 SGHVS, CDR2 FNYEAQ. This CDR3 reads CASSPGTSGRARYEQYF. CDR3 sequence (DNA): TGTGCCAGCAGCCCCGGGACTAGCGGGAGGGCCCGCTACGAGCAGTACTTC.

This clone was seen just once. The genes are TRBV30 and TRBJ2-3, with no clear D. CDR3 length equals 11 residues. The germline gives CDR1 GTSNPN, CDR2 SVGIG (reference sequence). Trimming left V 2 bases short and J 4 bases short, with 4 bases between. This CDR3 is CAWSNADTQYF. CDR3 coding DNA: TGTGCCTGGAGTAATGCAGATACGCAGTATTTT.

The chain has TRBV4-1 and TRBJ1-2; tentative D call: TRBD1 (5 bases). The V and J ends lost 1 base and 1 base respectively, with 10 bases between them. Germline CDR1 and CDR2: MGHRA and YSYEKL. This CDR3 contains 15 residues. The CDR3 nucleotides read TGCGCCAGCAGCCAAGTTCTTGACAGTAACTATGGCTACACCTTC. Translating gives CASSQVLDSNYGYTF.

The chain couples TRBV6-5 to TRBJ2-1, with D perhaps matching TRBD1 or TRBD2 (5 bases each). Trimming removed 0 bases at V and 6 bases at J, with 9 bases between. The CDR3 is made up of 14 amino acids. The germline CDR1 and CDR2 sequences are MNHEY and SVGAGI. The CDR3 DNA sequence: TGTGCCAGCAGTTACTCGATGAGGGGCAATGAGCAGTTCTTC. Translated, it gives CASSYSMRGNEQFF.

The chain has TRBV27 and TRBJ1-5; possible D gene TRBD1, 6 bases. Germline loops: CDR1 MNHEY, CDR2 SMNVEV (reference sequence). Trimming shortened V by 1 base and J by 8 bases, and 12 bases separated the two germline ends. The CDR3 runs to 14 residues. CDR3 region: CASSLFLGGKPQHF. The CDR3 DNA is TGTGCCAGCAGTTTATTTTTAGGGGGGAAGCCCCAGCATTTT.

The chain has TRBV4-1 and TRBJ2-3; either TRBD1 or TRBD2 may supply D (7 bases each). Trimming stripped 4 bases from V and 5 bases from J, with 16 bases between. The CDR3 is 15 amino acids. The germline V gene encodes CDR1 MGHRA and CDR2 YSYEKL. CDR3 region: CASSRQGEGGDTQYF. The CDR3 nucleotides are TGCGCCAGCAGCCGCCAGGGGGAGGGGGGAGATACGCAGTATTTT.

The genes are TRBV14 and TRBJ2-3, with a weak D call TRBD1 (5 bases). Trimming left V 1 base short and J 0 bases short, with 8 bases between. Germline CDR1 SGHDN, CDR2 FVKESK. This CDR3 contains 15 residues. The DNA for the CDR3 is TGTGCCAGCAGCCAAGGGACAACCAGCACAGATACGCAGTATTTT. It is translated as CASSQGTTSTDTQYF. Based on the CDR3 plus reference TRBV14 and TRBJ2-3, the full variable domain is EAGVTQFPSHSVIEKGQTVTLRCDPISGHDNLYWYRRVMGKEIKFLLHFVKESKQDESGMPNNRFLAERTGGTYSTLKVQPAELEDSGVYFCASSQGTTSTDTQYFGPGTRLTVL.

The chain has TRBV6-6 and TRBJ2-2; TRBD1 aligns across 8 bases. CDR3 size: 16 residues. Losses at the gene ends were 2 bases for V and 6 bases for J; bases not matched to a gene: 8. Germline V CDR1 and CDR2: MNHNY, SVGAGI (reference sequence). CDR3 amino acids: CASSYAELDRAGELFF. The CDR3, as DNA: TGTGCCAGCAGTTACGCCGAGTTGGACAGGGCCGGGGAGCTGTTTTTT.

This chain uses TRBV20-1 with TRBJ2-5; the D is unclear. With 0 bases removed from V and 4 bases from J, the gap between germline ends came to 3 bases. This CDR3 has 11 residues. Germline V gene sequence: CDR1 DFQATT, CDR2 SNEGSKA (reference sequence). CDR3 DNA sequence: TGCAGTGCTAGAGAACCAGAGACCCAGTACTTC. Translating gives CSAREPETQYF.

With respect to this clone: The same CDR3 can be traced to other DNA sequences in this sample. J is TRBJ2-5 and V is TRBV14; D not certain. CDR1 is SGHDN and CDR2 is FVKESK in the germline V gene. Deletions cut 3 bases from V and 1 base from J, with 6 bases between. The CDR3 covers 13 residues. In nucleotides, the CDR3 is TGTGCCAGCAGCCAGGGCCTCCAAGAGACCCAGTACTTC. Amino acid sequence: CASSQGLQETQYF.

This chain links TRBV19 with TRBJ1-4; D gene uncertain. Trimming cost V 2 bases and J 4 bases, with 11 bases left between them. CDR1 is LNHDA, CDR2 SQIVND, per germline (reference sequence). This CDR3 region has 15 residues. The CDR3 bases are TGTGCCAGTAGTATACCCCGGGCTCTTAATGAAAAACTGTTTTTT. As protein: CASSIPRALNEKLFF.

For the CDR3, the DNA is TGTGCCAGCAGTTTGAACAGGTACGGTGAGCAGTACTTC. Residues: CASSLNRYGEQYF. The chain combines TRBV28 with TRBJ2-7; D may be TRBD1 (5 bases). V was pared by 3 bases and J by 7 bases, with 13 bases between. The V gene's germline CDR1 is MDHEN and CDR2 SYDVKM. CDR3 length: 13 residues.

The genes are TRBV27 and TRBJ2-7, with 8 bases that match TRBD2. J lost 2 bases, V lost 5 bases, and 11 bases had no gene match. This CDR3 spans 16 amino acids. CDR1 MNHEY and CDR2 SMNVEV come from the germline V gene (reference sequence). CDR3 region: CASSPPLAGGTYEQYF. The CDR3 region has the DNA TGTGCCAGCAGTCCCCCCCTAGCGGGTGGGACCTACGAGCAGTACTTC.

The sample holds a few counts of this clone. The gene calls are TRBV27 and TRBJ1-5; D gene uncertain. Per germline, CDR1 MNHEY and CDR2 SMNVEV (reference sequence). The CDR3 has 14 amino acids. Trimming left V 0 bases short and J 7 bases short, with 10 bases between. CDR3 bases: TGTGCCAGCAGTTTATCAGGGATTGGGCAGCCCCAGCATTTT. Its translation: CASSLSGIGQPQHF.

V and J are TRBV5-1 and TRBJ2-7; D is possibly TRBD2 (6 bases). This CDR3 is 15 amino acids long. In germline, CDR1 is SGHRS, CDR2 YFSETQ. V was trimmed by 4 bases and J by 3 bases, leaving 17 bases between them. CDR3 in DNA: TGCGCCAGCAGCCCGGGGTTCCCGGAGGGCTACGAGCAGTACTTC. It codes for CASSPGFPEGYEQYF.

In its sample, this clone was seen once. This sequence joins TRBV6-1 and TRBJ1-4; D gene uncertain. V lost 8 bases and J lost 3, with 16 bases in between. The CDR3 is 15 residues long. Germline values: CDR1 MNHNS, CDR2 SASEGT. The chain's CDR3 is CASGETGRSNEKLFF. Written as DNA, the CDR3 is TGTGCCAGCGGGGAGACGGGGAGATCTAATGAAAAACTGTTTTTT.

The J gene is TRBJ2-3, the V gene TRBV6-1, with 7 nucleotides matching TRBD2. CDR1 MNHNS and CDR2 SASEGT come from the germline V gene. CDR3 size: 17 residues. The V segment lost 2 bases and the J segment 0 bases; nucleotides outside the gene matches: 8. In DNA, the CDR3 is TGTGCCAGCAGTGAATCGGGACTACGTTCTAGCACAGATACGCAGTATTTT. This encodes CASSESGLRSSTDTQYF.

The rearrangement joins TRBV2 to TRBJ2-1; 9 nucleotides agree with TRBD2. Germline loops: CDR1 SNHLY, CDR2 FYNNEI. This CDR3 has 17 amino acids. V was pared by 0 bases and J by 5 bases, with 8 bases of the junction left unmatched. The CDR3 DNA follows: TGTGCCAGCAGTGAAGCCCCGGGACTAGCCCACAACAATGAGCAGTTCTTC. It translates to CASSEAPGLAHNNEQFF. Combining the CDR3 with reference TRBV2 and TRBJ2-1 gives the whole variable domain EPEVTQTPSHQVTQMGQEVILRCVPISNHLYFYWYRQILGQKVEFLVSFYNNEISEKSEIFDDQFSVERPDGSNFTLKIRSTKLEDSAMYFCASSEAPGLAHNNEQFFGPGTRLTVL.

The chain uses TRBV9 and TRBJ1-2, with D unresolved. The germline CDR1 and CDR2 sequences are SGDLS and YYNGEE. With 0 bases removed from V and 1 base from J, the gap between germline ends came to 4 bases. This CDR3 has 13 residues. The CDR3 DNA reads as TGTGCCAGCAGCGTAGAGGATAACTATGGCTACACCTTC. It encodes CASSVEDNYGYTF.

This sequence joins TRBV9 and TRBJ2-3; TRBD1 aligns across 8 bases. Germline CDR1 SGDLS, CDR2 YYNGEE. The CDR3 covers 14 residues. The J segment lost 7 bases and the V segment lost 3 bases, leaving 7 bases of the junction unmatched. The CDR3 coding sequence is TGTGCCAGCAGCGACTTACAGGGGGGAAATACGCAGTATTTT. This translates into CASSDLQGGNTQYF.

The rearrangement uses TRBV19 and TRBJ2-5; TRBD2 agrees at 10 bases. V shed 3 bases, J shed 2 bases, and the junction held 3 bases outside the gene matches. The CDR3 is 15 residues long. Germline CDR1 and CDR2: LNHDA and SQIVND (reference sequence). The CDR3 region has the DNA TGTGCCAGTAGTATGTGGACTAGCGGACAAGAGACCCAGTACTTC. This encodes CASSMWTSGQETQYF.